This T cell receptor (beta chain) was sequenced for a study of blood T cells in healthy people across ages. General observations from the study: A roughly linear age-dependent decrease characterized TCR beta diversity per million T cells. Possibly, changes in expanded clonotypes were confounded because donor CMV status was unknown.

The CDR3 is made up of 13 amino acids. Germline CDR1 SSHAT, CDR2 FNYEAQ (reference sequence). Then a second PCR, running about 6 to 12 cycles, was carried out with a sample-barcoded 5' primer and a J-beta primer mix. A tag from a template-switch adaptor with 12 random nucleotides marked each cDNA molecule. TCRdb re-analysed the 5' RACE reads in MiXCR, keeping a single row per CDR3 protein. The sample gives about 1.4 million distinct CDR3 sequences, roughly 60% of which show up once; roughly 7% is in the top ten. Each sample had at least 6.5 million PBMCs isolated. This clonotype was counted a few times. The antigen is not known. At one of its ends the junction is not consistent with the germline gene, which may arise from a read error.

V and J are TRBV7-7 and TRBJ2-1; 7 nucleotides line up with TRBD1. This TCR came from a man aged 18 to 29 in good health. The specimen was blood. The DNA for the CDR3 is TGTGCTAGCAGTTTTGACAGGGAAAATGAGCAGTTCTTC. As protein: CASSFDRENEQFF. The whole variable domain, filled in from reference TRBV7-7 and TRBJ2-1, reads GAGVSQSPRYKVTKRGQDVTLRCDPISSHATLYWYQQALGQGPEFLTYFNYEAQPDKSGLPSDRFSAERPEGSISTLTIQRTEQRDSAMYRCASSFDRENEQFFGPGTRLTVL.